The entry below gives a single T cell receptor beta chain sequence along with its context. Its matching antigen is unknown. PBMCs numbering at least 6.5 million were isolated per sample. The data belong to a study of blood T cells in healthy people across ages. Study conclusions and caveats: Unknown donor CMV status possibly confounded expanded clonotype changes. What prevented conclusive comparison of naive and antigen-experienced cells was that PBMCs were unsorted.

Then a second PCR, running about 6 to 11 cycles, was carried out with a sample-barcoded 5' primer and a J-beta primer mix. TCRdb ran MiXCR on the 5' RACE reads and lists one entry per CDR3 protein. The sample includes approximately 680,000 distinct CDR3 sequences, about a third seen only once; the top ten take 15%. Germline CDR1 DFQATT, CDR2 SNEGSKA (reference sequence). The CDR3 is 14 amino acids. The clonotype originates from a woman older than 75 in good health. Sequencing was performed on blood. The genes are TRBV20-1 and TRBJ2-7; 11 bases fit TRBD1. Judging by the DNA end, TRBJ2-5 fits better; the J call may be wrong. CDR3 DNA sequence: TGCAGTGCACTACGAGGGACAGGGGGAGAGACCCAGTACTTC. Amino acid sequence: CSALRGTGGETQYF.